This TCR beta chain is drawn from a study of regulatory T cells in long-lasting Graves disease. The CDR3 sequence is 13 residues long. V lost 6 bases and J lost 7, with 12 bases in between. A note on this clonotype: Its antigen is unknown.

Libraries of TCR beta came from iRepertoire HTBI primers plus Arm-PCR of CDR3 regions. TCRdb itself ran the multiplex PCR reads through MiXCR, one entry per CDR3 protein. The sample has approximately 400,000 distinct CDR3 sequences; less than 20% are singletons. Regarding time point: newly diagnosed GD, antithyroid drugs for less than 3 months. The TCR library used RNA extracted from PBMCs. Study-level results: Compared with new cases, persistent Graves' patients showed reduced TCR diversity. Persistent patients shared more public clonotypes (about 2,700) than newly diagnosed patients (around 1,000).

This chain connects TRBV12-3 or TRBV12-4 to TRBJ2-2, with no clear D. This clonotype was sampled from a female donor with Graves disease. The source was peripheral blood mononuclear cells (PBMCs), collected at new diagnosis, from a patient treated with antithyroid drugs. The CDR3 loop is CASRLLTVGELFF. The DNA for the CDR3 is TGTGCCAGCAGGCTATTAACAGTCGGGGAGCTGTTTTTT.